This is a list of T cell receptor beta chains from one sample in a study of CD8 T cells in Susac syndrome. TCRdb independently ran MiXCR on the immunoSEQ multiplex PCR reads; one entry per CDR3 protein. Of fewer than 350,000 distinct CDR3 sequences listed, around nine tenths are singletons. The sample taken for sequencing was CD8+ T cells from PBMCs. The receptors here all came from a human donor with multiple sclerosis. Both conserved end residues are part of each CDR3. The order of the fields is V gene, clone size, D gene, J gene, CDR3 DNA, CDR3 protein. A D gene is named only where the DNA matches it firmly. Clone size, where shown, is once, few, many, or a class for clones that have expanded.

V: TRBV30
size: .
D: TRBD2
J: TRBJ2-7
DNA: TGTGCCTGGAGTGTAGGAGGGAGGGCCCACGAGCAGTACTTC
CDR3: CAWSVGGRAHEQYF

V: TRBV20-1
size: once
D: .
J: TRBJ1-2
DNA: TGCAGTGCTAGAGATCTAACAGATAACGGCTACACCTTC
CDR3: CSARDLTDNGYTF

V: TRBV7-8
size: once
D: .
J: TRBJ1-4
DNA: TGTGCCAGCAGCGACGGGACGGGAATTGCAACTAATGAAAAACTGTTTTTT
CDR3: CASSDGTGIATNEKLFF

V: TRBV30
size: once
D: .
J: TRBJ2-2
DNA: TGTGCCTGGAGTGCCGGAAACACCGGGGAGCTGTTTTTT
CDR3: CAWSAGNTGELFF

V: TRBV7-2
size: .
D: TRBD2
J: TRBJ2-5
DNA: TGTGCCAGCAGCTTAGACGGGGGGTACCAAGAGACCCAGTACTTC
CDR3: CASSLDGGYQETQYF

V: TRBV20-1
size: .
D: TRBD2
J: TRBJ2-3
DNA: TGCAGTGCTAGAGATCGAAGCGGGAGGGAGTTCACAGATACGCAGTATTTT
CDR3: CSARDRSGREFTDTQYF

V: TRBV3-1
size: .
D: TRBD1
J: TRBJ1-1
DNA: TGTGCCAGCAGCCAGGGGGGACAGGAGAACACTGAAGCTTTCTTT
CDR3: CASSQGGQENTEAFF

V: TRBV20-1
size: .
D: .
J: TRBJ2-3
DNA: TGCAGTGCTAGAGGGGCTACCACAGATACGCAGTATTTT
CDR3: CSARGATTDTQYF

V: TRBV3-1
size: .
D: .
J: TRBJ2-7
DNA: TGTGCCAGCAGCCAACCCGGGAGTCCTTACGAGCAGTACTTC
CDR3: CASSQPGSPYEQYF

V: TRBV20-1
size: .
D: .
J: TRBJ2-2
DNA: TGCAGTGCTAGACGGCAGGAGAGGGACACCGGGGAGCTGTTTTTT
CDR3: CSARRQERDTGELFF

V: TRBV15
size: .
D: .
J: TRBJ2-1
DNA: TGTGCCACCAGCCGTCGTGGGGGCGCGGTAACTGAGCAGTTCTTC
CDR3: CATSRRGGAVTEQFF

V: TRBV5-6
size: once
D: .
J: TRBJ2-3
DNA: TGTGCCAGCAGCTTGGAAGGGGCGCTCCCAGATACGCAGTATTTT
CDR3: CASSLEGALPDTQYF

V: TRBV6-1
size: .
D: TRBD2
J: TRBJ2-3
DNA: TGTGCCAGCACCGCTGACGGGGGGGGCCTAGATACGCAGTATTTT
CDR3: CASTADGGGLDTQYF

V: TRBV28
size: .
D: .
J: TRBJ1-5
DNA: TGTGCCAGCAGTTTACGGGCGTCGAATCAGCCCCAGCATTTT
CDR3: CASSLRASNQPQHF

V: TRBV7-2
size: .
D: .
J: TRBJ2-7
DNA: TGTGCCAGCCTCCCCCTAACAGGGTCCCCCGAGCAGTACTTC
CDR3: CASLPLTGSPEQYF

V: TRBV6-5
size: once
D: .
J: TRBJ2-5
DNA: TGTGCCAGCAGTTACGCGACAGGTCAAGAGACCCAGTACTTC
CDR3: CASSYATGQETQYF

V: TRBV5-4
size: .
D: TRBD1
J: TRBJ1-2
DNA: TGTGCCAGCAGCTTGGGGGACAGTATCTATGGCTACACCTTC
CDR3: CASSLGDSIYGYTF

V: TRBV7-9
size: .
D: .
J: TRBJ2-3
DNA: TGTGCCAGCACCCCCCCGGTTGGAGATACGCAGTATTTT
CDR3: CASTPPVGDTQYF

V: TRBV2
size: .
D: .
J: TRBJ2-7
DNA: TGTGCCAGCAGTGTTCCTCTAGCAGGGGAGCAGTACTTC
CDR3: CASSVPLAGEQYF

V: TRBV7-9
size: .
D: .
J: TRBJ2-1
DNA: TGTGCCAGCAGCTTCTCGACCAGGAGTCCCTTGAATGAGCAGTTCTTC
CDR3: CASSFSTRSPLNEQFF

V: TRBV14
size: few
D: .
J: TRBJ2-7
DNA: TGTGCCAGCAGCCAAGATCAGGGGCTAGCTTACGAGCAGTACTTC
CDR3: CASSQDQGLAYEQYF

V: TRBV6-5
size: .
D: .
J: TRBJ2-7
DNA: TGTGCCAGCAGTTACCAGGGTTCGCGGGAGCAGTACTTC
CDR3: CASSYQGSREQYF

V: TRBV7-8
size: .
D: TRBD2
J: TRBJ2-5
DNA: TGTGCCAGCAGCTCCAAACTAGCGGGGGGACAAGAGACCCAGTACTTC
CDR3: CASSSKLAGGQETQYF

V: TRBV11-2
size: .
D: .
J: TRBJ2-7
DNA: TGTGCCAGCAGCCGGCCGGGACGGACCTACGAGCAGTACTTC
CDR3: CASSRPGRTYEQYF

V: TRBV5-1
size: .
D: TRBD2
J: TRBJ2-1
DNA: TGCGCCAGCAGCCAGACTAGCGGGGGCCTCAGGGGCAATGAGCAGTTCTTC
CDR3: CASSQTSGGLRGNEQFF

V: TRBV28
size: .
D: TRBD1
J: TRBJ2-7
DNA: TGTGCCAGCAGTTCGGACAGGGATTCCCACGAGCAGTACTTC
CDR3: CASSSDRDSHEQYF

V: TRBV7-9
size: few
D: .
J: TRBJ2-7
DNA: TGTGCCAGCAGACCCGGGACGGCGACCTACGAGCAGTACTTC
CDR3: CASRPGTATYEQYF

V: TRBV20-1
size: .
D: .
J: TRBJ1-1
DNA: TGCAGTGCTAGAGAGCAGGGATTTGAAGCTTTCTTT
CDR3: CSAREQGFEAFF

V: TRBV19
size: once
D: TRBD1
J: TRBJ2-5
DNA: TGTGCCAGTGAGGATTCCCGACAGGGGAGTAGAGAGACCCAGTACTTC
CDR3: CASEDSRQGSRETQYF

V: TRBV24-1
size: .
D: .
J: TRBJ2-2
DNA: TGTGCCACCAGTGAAACCGGGCCTGCACCTGACACCGGGGAGCTGTTTTTT
CDR3: CATSETGPAPDTGELFF